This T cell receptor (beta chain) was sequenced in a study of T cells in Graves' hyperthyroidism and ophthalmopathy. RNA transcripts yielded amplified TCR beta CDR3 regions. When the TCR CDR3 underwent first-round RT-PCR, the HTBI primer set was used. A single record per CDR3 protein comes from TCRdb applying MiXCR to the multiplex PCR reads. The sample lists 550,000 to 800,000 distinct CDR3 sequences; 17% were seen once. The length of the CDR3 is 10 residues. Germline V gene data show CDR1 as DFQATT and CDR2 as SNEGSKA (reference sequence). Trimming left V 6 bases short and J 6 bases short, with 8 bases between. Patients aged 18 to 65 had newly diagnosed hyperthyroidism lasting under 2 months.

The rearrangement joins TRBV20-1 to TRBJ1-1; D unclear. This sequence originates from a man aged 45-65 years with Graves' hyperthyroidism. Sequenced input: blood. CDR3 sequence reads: CSASRAEAFF. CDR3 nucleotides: TGCAGTGCCTCGAGGGCTGAAGCTTTCTTT.